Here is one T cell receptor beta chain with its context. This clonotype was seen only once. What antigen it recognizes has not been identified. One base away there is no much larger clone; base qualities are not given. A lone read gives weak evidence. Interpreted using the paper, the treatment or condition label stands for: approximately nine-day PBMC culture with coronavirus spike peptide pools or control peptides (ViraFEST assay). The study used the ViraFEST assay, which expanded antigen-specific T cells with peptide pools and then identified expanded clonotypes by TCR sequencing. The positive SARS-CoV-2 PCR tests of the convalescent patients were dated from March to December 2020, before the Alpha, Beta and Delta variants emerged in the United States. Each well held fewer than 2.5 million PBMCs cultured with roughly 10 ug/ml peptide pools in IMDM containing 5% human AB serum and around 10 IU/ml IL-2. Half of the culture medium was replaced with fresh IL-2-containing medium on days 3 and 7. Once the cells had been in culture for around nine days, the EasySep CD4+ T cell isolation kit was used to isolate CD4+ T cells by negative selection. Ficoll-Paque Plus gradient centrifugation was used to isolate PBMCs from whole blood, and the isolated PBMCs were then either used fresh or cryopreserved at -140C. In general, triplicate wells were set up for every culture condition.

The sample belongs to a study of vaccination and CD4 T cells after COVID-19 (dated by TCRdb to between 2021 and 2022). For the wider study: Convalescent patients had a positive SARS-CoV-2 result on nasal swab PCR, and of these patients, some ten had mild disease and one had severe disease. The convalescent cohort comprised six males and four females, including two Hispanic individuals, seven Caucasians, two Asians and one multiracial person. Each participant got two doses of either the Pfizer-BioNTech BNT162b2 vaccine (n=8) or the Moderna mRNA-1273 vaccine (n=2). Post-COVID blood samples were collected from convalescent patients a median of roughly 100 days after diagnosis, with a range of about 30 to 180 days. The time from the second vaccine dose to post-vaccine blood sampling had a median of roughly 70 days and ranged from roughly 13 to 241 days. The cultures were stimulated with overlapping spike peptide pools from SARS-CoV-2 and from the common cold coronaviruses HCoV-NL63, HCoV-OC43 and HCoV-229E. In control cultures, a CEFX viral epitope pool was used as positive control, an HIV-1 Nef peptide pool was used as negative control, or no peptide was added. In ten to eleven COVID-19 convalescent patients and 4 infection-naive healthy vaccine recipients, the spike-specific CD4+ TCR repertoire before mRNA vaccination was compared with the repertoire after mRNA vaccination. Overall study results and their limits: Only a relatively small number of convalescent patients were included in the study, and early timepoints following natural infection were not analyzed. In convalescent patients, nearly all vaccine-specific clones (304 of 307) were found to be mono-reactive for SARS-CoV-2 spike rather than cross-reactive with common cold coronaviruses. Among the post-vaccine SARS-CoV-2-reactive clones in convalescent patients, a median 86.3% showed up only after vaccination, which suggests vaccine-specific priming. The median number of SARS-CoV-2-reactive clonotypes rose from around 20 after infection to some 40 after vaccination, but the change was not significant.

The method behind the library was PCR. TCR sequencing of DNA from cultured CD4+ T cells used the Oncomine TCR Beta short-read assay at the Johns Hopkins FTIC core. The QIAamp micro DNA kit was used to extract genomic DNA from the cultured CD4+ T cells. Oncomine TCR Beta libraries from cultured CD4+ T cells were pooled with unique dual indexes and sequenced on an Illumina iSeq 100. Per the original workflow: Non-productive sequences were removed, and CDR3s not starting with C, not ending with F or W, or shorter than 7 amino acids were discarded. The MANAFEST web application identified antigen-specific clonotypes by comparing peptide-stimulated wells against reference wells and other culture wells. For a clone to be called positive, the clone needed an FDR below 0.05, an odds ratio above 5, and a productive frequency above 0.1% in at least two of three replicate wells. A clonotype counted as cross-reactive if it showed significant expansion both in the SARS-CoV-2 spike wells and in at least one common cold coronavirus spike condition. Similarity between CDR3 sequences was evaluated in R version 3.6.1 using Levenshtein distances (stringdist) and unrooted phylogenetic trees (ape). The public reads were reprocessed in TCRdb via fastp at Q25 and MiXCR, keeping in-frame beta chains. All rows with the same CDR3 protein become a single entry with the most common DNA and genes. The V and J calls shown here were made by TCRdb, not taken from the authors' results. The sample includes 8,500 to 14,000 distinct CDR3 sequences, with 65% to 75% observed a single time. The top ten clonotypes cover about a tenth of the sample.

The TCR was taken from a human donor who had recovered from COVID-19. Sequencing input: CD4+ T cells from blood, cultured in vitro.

The CDR3 protein: CASSGRSGVYTLNEQFF. At the DNA level, the sequence is TGTGCCAGCAGTGGGAGGAGCGGGGTCTATACACTCAATGAGCAGTTCTTC. Rearrangement joined TRBV6-1 to TRBJ2-1, and 7 junctional nucleotides match TRBD2. The CDR3 spans 17 residues, from the cysteine through the phenylalanine. Only CDR3 DNA is held: 51 bases, read in frame from base 1. Sequences MNHNS (CDR1) and SASEGT (CDR2) are obtained from the germline V gene. The V end gives up 4 bases and the J end 6 bases, leaving 15 bases in the junction not matched to a gene.